Sequencing of this TCR beta chain was carried out in a study of PD-1 blockade in classical Hodgkin lymphoma. Generated by immunoSEQ multiplex PCR, the TCRdb table keeps only in-frame clones and is missing some. The sample includes tens of thousands of clones, roughly 70% of them seen just once. Germline V gene data show CDR1 as MDHEN and CDR2 as SYDVKM. The length of the CDR3 is 13 residues. Trimming cost V 8 bases and J 7 bases, with 14 bases left between them. Every patient relapsed after autologous stem cell transplantation, and brentuximab vedotin exposure varied. The source material was peripheral blood mononuclear cells (PBMCs), sampled before the second cycle of nivolumab. The chain has TRBV28 and TRBJ1-4, with a tentative D call TRBD1 (5 bases). The source of this sequence is a human donor with classical Hodgkin lymphoma. The CDR3 is CASGEGFVEKLFF. The DNA of the CDR3 is TGTGCCAGCGGGGAGGGGTTTGTTGAAAAACTGTTTTTT.